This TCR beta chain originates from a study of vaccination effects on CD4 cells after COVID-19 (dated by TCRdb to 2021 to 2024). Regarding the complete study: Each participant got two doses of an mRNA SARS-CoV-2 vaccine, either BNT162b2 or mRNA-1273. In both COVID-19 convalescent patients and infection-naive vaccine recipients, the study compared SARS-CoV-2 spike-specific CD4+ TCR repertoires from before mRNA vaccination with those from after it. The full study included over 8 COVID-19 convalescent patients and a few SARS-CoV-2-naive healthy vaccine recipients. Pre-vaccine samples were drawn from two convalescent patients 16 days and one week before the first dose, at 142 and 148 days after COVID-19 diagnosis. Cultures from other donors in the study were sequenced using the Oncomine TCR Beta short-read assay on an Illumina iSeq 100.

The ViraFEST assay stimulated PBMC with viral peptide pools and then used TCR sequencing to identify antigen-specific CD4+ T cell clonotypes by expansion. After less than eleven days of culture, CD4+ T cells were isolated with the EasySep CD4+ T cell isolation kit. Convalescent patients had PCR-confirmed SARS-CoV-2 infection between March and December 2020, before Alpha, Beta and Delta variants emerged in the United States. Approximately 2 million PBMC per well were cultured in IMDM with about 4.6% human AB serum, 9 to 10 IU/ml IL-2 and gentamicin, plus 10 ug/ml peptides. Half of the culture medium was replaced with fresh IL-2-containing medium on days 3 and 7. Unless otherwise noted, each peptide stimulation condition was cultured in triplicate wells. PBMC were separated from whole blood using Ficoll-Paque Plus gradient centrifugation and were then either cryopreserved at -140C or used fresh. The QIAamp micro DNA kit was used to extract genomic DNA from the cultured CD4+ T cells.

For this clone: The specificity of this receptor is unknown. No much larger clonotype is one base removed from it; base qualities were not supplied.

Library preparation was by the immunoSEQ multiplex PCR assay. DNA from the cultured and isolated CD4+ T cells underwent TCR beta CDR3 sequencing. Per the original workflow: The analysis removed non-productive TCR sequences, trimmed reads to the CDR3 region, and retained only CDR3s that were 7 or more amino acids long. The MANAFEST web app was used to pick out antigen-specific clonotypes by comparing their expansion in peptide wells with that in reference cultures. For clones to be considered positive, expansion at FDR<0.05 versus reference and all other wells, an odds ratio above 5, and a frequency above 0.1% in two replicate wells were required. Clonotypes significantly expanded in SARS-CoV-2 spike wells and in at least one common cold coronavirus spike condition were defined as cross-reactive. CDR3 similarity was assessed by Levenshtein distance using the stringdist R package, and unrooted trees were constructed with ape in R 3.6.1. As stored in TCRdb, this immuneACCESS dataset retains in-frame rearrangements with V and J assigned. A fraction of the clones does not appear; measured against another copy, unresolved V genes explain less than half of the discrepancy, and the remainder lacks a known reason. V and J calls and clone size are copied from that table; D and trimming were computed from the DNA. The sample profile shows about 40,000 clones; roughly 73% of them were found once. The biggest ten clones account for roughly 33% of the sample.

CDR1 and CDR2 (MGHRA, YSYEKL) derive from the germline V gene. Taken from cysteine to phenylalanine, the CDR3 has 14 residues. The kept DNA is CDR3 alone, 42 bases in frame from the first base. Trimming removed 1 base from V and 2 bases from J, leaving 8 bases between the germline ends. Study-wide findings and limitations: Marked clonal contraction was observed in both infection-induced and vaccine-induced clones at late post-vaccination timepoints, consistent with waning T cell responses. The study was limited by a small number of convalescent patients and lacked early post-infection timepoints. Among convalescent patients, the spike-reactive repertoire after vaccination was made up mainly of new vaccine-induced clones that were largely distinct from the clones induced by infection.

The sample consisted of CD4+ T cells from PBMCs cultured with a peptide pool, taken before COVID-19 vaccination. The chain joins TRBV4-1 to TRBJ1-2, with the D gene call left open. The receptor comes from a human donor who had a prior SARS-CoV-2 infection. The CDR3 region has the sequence CASSQVTGNYGYTF. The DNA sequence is TGCGCCAGCAGCCAAGTTACTGGGAACTATGGCTACACCTTC.